The TCR beta chain under discussion was sequenced for a study of cytomegalovirus exposure and HLA in healthy donors. Findings and limits, study-wide: The study assumed roughly uniform donor sequencing depth for presence/absence analyses.

This clone was observed a few times. The target antigen is unknown. The germline CDR1 and CDR2 sequences are SGHRS and YFSETQ. The trim removed 6 bases at V and 6 bases at J, leaving 12 bases unmatched. CDR3 length equals 17 residues. PCR was performed using 60 Vbeta and 13 Jbeta primers. TCRdb's copy holds only in-frame clones and misses some; the assay was immunoSEQ multiplex PCR. Among 200,000 or so clones listed, over 65% were seen once. This receptor was obtained from a man younger than 35 in good health and CMV-seronegative. This sequence joins TRBV5-1 and TRBJ2-3; 14 nucleotides align to TRBD2. Sequencing was performed on PBMCs. This chain's CDR3 is CASTQTSGRASGDTQYF. CDR3 bases: TGCGCCAGCACCCAGACTAGCGGGAGGGCCTCGGGTGATACGCAGTATTTT.